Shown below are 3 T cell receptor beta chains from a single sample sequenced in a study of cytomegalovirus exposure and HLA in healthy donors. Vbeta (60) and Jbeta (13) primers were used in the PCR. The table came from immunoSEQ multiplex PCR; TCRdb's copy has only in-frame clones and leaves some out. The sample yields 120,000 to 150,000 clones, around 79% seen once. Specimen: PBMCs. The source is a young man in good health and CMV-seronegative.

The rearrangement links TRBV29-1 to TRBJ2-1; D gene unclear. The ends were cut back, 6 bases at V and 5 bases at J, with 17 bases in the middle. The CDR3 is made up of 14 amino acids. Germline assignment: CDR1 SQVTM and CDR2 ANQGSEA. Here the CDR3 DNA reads TGCAGCGTGACCGGGTATGGCGTAAACAATGAGCAGTTCTTC. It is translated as CSVTGYGVNNEQFF.

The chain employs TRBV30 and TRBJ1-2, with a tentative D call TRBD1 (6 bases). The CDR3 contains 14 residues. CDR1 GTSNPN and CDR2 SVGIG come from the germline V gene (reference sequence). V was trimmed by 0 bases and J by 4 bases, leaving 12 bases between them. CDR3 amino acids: CAWSVLAGVYGYTF. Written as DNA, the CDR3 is TGTGCCTGGAGTGTACTGGCAGGGGTCTATGGCTACACCTTC.

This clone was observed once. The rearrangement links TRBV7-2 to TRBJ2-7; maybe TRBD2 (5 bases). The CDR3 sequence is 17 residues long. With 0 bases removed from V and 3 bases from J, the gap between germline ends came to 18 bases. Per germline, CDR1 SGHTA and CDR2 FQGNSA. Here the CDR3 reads CASSLATTTLVSYEQYF. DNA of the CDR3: TGTGCCAGCAGCTTAGCGACTACAACTCTGGTGAGCTACGAGCAGTACTTC.